This T cell receptor (beta chain) was sequenced in a study of beta chain features in type 1 diabetes. Points from the study as a whole: Whether HLA type affects TCRB rearrangement stayed undetermined in the present work. Moderately but significantly shorter TCRB CDR3s were found in Type 1 diabetes patients in all four CD4+ subsets.

This CDR3 has 16 amino acids. V shed 0 bases and J shed 6 bases, with 18 bases lying between them. CDR1 is GTSNPN, CDR2 SVGIG, per germline (reference sequence). This clone turned up a few times. Its antigen is as yet unknown. Sequenced material consisted of expressed TCRB transcripts (all of the isolated RNA was reverse transcribed). Sequencing was performed with immunoSEQ multiplex PCR; in TCRdb, only in-frame clones are kept and a portion is missing. The sample includes approximately 730,000 clones, roughly 13% seen only once; the top ten take approximately 0.022%. The V and J genes are TRBV30 and TRBJ1-5, with TRBD1 as a possible D gene (6 bases). Material: naive CD4+ T cells from blood. This TCR was recovered from a man aged 18 to 30 with type 1 diabetes. The CDR3 sequence: CAWSVSGSGARQPQHF. The CDR3 nucleotides read TGTGCCTGGAGTGTCTCTGGGTCGGGGGCTCGTCAGCCCCAGCATTTT.